This paragraph covers one T cell receptor (beta chain) sequence. Its cognate antigen is unknown. This specimen comes from a study of cytomegalovirus exposure and HLA in healthy donors. Whole-study results and caveats: Later, an analysis found that common viral pathogens appeared to be linked with several of the most significant clusters.

CDR1 is SEHNR, CDR2 FQNEAQ, per germline (reference sequence). With V trimmed by 8 bases and J by 2 bases, 9 bases remained unmatched. CDR3 size: 15 residues. The PCR was carried out with 60 Vbeta primers and 13 Jbeta primers. In the study's own analysis: An analysis performed later counted 60 million to 90 million unique TCR beta chains (roughly 11 million of them shared). Assay: immunoSEQ multiplex PCR; the TCRdb copy retains only in-frame clones and omits some. The D gene and trimming were derived from the DNA, and the V and J assignments and clone size from that table. The repertoire holds some 190,000 clones, with 65% to 75% as singletons.

The receptor comes from a young man in good health and CMV-seropositive. The gene calls are TRBV7-9 and TRBJ1-3; TRBD1 matches at 7 bases. The specimen was PBMCs. The CDR3 DNA reads TGTGCCAGCGCCACCTCAGGGGGGACTGGAAACACCATATATTTT. It encodes CASATSGGTGNTIYF.